This T cell receptor (beta chain) was captured in a study of radiotherapy plus CTLA-4 blockade in lung cancer. The wider study: Objective responses were recorded in 15% to 20% of patients, with disease control recorded in 30% to 35%. Study-wide results and caveats: There was expansion of tumor-derived TCR clones in blood after radiotherapy plus ipilimumab. Interferon-beta and early blood T cell clone dynamics reportedly predicted response best.

The assay was immunoSEQ multiplex PCR, and TCRdb's table has in-frame clones only and misses some. The profile shows around 110,000 clones, approximately 81% of them singletons. This clone was seen a handful of times. Its antigen is unidentified. The source of this sequence is a human donor with non-small cell lung cancer that progressed on radiotherapy plus ipilimumab. Some clones in this sample may be carry-over from other donors' samples. The specimen was peripheral blood, collected from a patient treated with radiotherapy plus ipilimumab.

The CDR3 DNA follows: TGTGCCAGCAGCTTAAAGCAGTTCTCCTATGGCTACACCTTC. Translating it yields CASSLKQFSYGYTF. This chain joins TRBV7-9 and TRBJ1-2; no clear D. The germline V and J ends were trimmed by 2 bases and 4 bases, with 11 bases remaining between them. Germline-derived CDR1 and CDR2 are SEHNR and FQNEAQ (reference sequence). The CDR3 is 14 amino acids. Combining the CDR3 with reference TRBV7-9 and TRBJ1-2 gives the whole variable domain DTGVSQNPRHKITKRGQNVTFRCDPISEHNRLYWYRQTLGQGPEFLTYFQNEAQLEKSRLLSDRFSAERPKGSFSTLEIQRTEQGDSAMYLCASSLKQFSYGYTFGSGTRLTVV.